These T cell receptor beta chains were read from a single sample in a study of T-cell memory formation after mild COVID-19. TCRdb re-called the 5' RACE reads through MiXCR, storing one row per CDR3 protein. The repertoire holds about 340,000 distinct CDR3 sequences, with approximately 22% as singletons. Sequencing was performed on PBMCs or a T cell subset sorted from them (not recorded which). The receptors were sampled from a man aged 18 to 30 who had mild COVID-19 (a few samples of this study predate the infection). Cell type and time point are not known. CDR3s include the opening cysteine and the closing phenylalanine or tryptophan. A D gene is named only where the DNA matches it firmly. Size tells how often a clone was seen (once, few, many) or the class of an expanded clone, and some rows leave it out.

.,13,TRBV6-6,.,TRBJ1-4,TGTGCCAGCAGACCGGGGGAGGCTGAAAAACTGTTTTTT,CASRPGEAEKLFF
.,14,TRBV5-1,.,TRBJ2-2,TGCGCCAGCAGCGGAGGCGGGGTTTCCGGGGAGCTGTTTTTT,CASSGGGVSGELFF
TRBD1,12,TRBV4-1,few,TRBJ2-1,TGCGCCAGCAGCATACAGGGGGATGAGCAGTTCTTC,CASSIQGDEQFF
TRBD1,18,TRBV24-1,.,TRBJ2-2,TGTGCCACCAGTGACACTCGCCGGGACAGGGGGCGCGACGGGGAGCTGTTTTTT,CATSDTRRDRGRDGELFF
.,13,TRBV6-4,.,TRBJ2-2,TGTGCCAGCGGCCACTCAGGGTCATCAGAGCTGTTTTTT,CASGHSGSSELFF
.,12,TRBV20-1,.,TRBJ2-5,TGCAGTGCACGACAGGGAGGAGAGACCCAGTACTTC,CSARQGGETQYF
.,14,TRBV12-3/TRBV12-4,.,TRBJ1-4,TGTGCCAGCAGTTTAAGAGATGGCGGAGAAAAACTGTTTTTT,CASSLRDGGEKLFF
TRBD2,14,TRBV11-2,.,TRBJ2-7,TGTGCCAGCAGCTTAGTAGCGGGGCCTTACGAGCAGTACTTC,CASSLVAGPYEQYF
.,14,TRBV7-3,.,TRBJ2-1,TGTGCCAGCAGCACCCAGGGGGGGGTTAATGAGCAGTTCTTC,CASSTQGGVNEQFF
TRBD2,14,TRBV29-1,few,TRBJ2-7,TGCAGCGTTGTAAACCCCAGCGGGGGCCCCGAGCAGTACTTC,CSVVNPSGGPEQYF
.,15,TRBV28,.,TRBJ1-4,TGTGCCAGCAGCAACAGGGATTCAACTAATGAAAAACTGTTTTTT,CASSNRDSTNEKLFF
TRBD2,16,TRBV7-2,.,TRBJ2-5,TGTGCCAGCAGCTTAGAAAAGCGGGGGGGCTCAGAGACCCAGTACTTC,CASSLEKRGGSETQYF
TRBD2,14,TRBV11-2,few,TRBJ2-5,TGTGCCAGCAGCAGGACTAGCCAACTGTGGTCCCAGTACTTC,CASSRTSQLWSQYF
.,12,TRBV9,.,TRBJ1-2,TGTGCCAGCAGCGGCCTCAGGGATGGCTACACCTTC,CASSGLRDGYTF
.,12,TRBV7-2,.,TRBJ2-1,TGTGCCAGCAGCTTAGAGGCCGGCCGGCAGTTCTTC,CASSLEAGRQFF
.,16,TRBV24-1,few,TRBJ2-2,TGTGCCACCAGTGATTTTGACCCCTTAGGGGCCGGGGAGCTGTTTTTT,CATSDFDPLGAGELFF
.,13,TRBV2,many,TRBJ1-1,TGTGCCAGCAGTGACCAGGGGAACACTGAAGCTTTCTTT,CASSDQGNTEAFF
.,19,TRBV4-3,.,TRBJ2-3,TGCGCCAGCAGCCAAGTCTCAGATGTGTGGGGGGTTAGCACAGATACGCAGTATTTT,CASSQVSDVWGVSTDTQYF
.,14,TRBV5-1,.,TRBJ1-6,TGCGCCAGCAGTTCCGGGACTATGAATTCACCCCTCCACTTT,CASSSGTMNSPLHF
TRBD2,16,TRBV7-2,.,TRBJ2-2,TGTGCCAGCAGCTTAGGGACTAGCGTGCGAACCGGGGAGCTGTTTTTT,CASSLGTSVRTGELFF
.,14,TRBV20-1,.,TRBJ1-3,TGCAGTGCTACTCACACAGACTCTGGAAACACCATATATTTT,CSATHTDSGNTIYF
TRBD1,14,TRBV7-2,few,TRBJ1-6,TGTGCCAGCAGCCCCCGGGACAGCGTATCACCCCTCCACTTT,CASSPRDSVSPLHF
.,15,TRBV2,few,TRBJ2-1,TGTGCCATGGGAAAAGGGGGGAGCTCCTACAATGAGCAGTTCTTC,CAMGKGGSSYNEQFF
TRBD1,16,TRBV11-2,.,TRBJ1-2,TGTGCCAGCAGCTCCCCGAGGAACAGGGGCGGCTATGGCTACACCTTC,CASSSPRNRGGYGYTF
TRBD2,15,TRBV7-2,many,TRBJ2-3,TGTGCCAGCAGCTGGGCTAGCGGGGTTGCAGATACGCAGTATTTT,CASSWASGVADTQYF
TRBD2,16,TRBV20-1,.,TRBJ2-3,TGCAGTGCTAGCCAGGACCGCGGGGGGGCGGGAGATACGCAGTATTTT,CSASQDRGGAGDTQYF
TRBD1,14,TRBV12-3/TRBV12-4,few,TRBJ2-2,TGTGCCAGCGGAAGGACAGGCACCACCGGGGAGCTGTTTTTT,CASGRTGTTGELFF
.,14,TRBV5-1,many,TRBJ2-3,TGCGCCAGCAGCTTGTGGGTCGGGGCAGATACGCAGTATTTT,CASSLWVGADTQYF
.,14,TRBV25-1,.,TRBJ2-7,TGTGCCAGCAGTTCGCGAGGGAGCTCCTACGAGCAGTACTTC,CASSSRGSSYEQYF
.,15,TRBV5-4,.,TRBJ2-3,TGTGCCAGCAGCTTTAGTCCGGGGAGCACAGATACGCAGTATTTT,CASSFSPGSTDTQYF
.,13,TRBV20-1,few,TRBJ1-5,TGCAGTGCTAGGAGCCATAGCAATCAGCCCCAGCATTTT,CSARSHSNQPQHF
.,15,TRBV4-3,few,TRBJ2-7,TGCGCCAGCAGCCCGGGGTGGCCAGAGACCTACGAGCAGTACTTC,CASSPGWPETYEQYF
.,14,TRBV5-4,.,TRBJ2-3,TGTGCCAGCAGCTTGCGGGGCCCGCCAGATACGCAGTATTTT,CASSLRGPPDTQYF
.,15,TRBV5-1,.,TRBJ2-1,TGCGCCAGCAGCTATAAAGACGGATCCGACAATGAGCAGTTCTTC,CASSYKDGSDNEQFF
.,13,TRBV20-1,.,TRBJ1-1,TGCAGTGCGTTCCCGGGAGGTTACACTGAAGCTTTCTTT,CSAFPGGYTEAFF
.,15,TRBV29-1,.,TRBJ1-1,TGCAGCGTTGAAAGGTCAGGGGCAGGGAACACTGAAGCTTTCTTT,CSVERSGAGNTEAFF
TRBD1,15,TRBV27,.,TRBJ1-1,TGTGCCAGCAGCCCACAGGGGGCTCAGTACACTGAAGCTTTCTTT,CASSPQGAQYTEAFF
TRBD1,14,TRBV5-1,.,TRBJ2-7,TGCGCCAGCACCCGAGGGACAGGGGGCGACGAGCAGTACTTC,CASTRGTGGDEQYF
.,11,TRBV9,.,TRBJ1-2,TGTGCCAGCAGCGTAATGGGATTCTACACCTTC,CASSVMGFYTF
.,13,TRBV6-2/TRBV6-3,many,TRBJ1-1,TGTGCCAGCAGTTACATCGGGGGGACTGAAGCTTTCTTT,CASSYIGGTEAFF
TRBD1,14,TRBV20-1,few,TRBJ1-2,TGCAGTGCCATGGACAGGCCATCGGTTAATGGCTACACCTTC,CSAMDRPSVNGYTF
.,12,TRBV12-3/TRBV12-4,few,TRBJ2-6,TGTGCCAGCTGGGCTGGGGCCAACGTCCTGACTTTC,CASWAGANVLTF
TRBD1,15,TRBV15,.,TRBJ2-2,TGTGCCACCACGGTCGGGGACAGGGGTTCCGGGGAGCTGTTTTTT,CATTVGDRGSGELFF
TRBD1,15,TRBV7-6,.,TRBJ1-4,TGTGCCAGCAGCGACCCCGGGACAGGGGCCGAAAAACTGTTTTTT,CASSDPGTGAEKLFF
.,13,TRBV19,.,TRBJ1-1,TGTGCCAGTTCCGGACGGTTGAACACTGAAGCTTTCTTT,CASSGRLNTEAFF
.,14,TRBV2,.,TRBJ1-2,TGTGCCAGCAGTGCGACTCGTTCTTCCTATGGCTACACCTTC,CASSATRSSYGYTF
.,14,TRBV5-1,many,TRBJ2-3,TGCGCCAGCAGCTTGGAGGGATTAACAGATACGCAGTATTTT,CASSLEGLTDTQYF
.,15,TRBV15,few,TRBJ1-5,TGTGCCACCAGCAGAGAGGGGCGACTTGATCAGCCCCAGCATTTT,CATSREGRLDQPQHF